The 21 T cell receptor beta chains given below trace back to one sample, sequenced in a study of radiation and T cells in renal cell carcinoma. The time point: baseline pretreatment blood. Treatment here: 15 Gy SBRT to primary tumor, nephrectomy 4 weeks later. Only in-frame clones appear in the TCRdb table, and some are missing; sequencing was by immunoSEQ multiplex PCR. Of about 59,000 clones in the sample, approximately 84% were seen once. Sequenced material: blood, taken from a patient whose treatment included radiotherapy and nephrectomy. Source of these receptors: a man in his 60s with renal cell carcinoma.

The CDR3: CASSHQADTQYF. CDR3 sequence (DNA): TGTGCCAGCAGCCATCAGGCAGATACGCAGTATTTT. The genes are TRBV11-3 and TRBJ2-3; unclear D gene. Germline V gene sequence: CDR1 SGHNT, CDR2 YENEEA. V lost 5 bases and J lost 4, with 7 bases in between. The CDR3 covers 12 residues.

The CDR3 DNA is TGCGCCAGCGCCCCCGGACGGTTTTACGGTGAAGCTTTCTTT. This sequence encodes CASAPGRFYGEAFF. The rearrangement uses TRBV10-1 and TRBJ1-1; the D is unclear. Germline-derived CDR1 and CDR2 are WNHNN and SYGVQD (reference sequence). Trimming shortened V by 8 bases and J by 7 bases, and 20 bases separated the two germline ends. The CDR3 runs to 14 residues.

This chain joins TRBV6-5 and TRBJ1-2; 9 nucleotides match TRBD1. This CDR3 region has 13 residues. The junction had 5 bases not matched to a gene; V was cut back by 2 bases and J by 10 bases. The germline CDR1 and CDR2 sequences are MNHEY and SVGAGI. The CDR3: CASSYVGTGYYTF. The DNA of the CDR3 is TGTGCCAGCAGTTACGTCGGGACAGGGTACTACACCTTC.

This chain joins TRBV10-3 and TRBJ1-1; 10 bases match TRBD1. CDR3 length: 13 amino acids. J lost 0 bases, V lost 9 bases, and 1 base had no gene match. Per the germline V gene, CDR1 is ENHRY and CDR2 is SYGVKD. The CDR3 protein is CAIGTGVNTEAFF. DNA for the CDR3: TGTGCCATAGGGACAGGGGTGAACACTGAAGCTTTCTTT.

The sample holds a few counts of this clone. This rearrangement joins TRBV10-1 to TRBJ2-5; 13 positions agree with TRBD2. There are 16 residues in the CDR3. The V gene's germline CDR1 is WNHNN and CDR2 SYGVQD (reference sequence). V was clipped by 0 bases and J by 5 bases; unmatched bases: 3. The CDR3 DNA reads TGCGCCAGCAGTGAGTCAACTAGCGGGGGGGCTGAGACCCAGTACTTC. Residues: CASSESTSGGAETQYF.

In its sample, this clone was seen a few times. V usage is TRBV7-3 and J usage is TRBJ1-1; D call uncertain. The CDR3 has 13 amino acids. Trimming shortened V by 5 bases and J by 2 bases, and 9 bases separated the two germline ends. Germline V gene data show CDR1 as SGHTA and CDR2 as FQGTGA. The CDR3, as DNA: TGTGCCAGCAGCCAGGCGGAAAACACTGAAGCTTTCTTT. It is translated as CASSQAENTEAFF.

This chain links TRBV5-5 with TRBJ1-1; 7 positions agree with TRBD1. From germline, CDR1 is SGHKS and CDR2 YYEKEE (reference sequence). This CDR3 is 13 amino acids long. J gave up 4 bases and V 4 bases, and 4 bases lay outside the gene matches. CDR3 loop: CASSVQGGTEAFF. In DNA form, the CDR3 reads TGTGCCAGCAGCGTCCAGGGGGGCACTGAAGCTTTCTTT.

The CDR3 sequence is CASSPGLAGGLSYEQYF. The DNA for the CDR3 is TGTGCCAGCTCACCGGGACTAGCGGGGGGGCTTTCGTACGAGCAGTACTTC. The chain is built from TRBV18 and TRBJ2-7; TRBD2 agrees at 16 bases. CDR1 and CDR2 (germline): KGHSH, LQKENI. The ends lost 3 bases at V and 4 bases at J; junction bases unmatched: 6. This CDR3 contains 17 residues.

The table lists this clone with a few counts. This chain links TRBV30 with TRBJ1-2, with 9 bases lining up with TRBD1. Germline assignment: CDR1 GTSNPN and CDR2 SVGIG (reference sequence). This CDR3 comprises 13 residues. J lost 4 bases, V lost 5 bases, and 5 bases had no gene match. The CDR3 nucleotides read TGTGCCTGGGGTCGGGACAGGGCCTATGGCTACACCTTC. This translates into CAWGRDRAYGYTF.

This clone was detected once. This chain uses TRBV6-6 with TRBJ2-5, with D maybe TRBD2 (5 bases). This CDR3 has 16 amino acids. Germline V gene sequence: CDR1 MNHNY, CDR2 SVGAGI (reference sequence). With 0 bases removed from V and 7 bases from J, the gap between germline ends came to 18 bases. This CDR3 reads CASSYSRPRESGTQYF. The CDR3 region has the DNA TGTGCCAGCAGTTACTCGAGGCCGAGGGAATCGGGGACCCAGTACTTC.

This clone has just one count. The V gene is TRBV2, the J gene TRBJ2-3; 8 bases line up with TRBD1. Germline CDR1 SNHLY, CDR2 FYNNEI. Trimming removed 6 bases from V and 4 bases from J; junction bases left unmatched: 12. This CDR3 spans 16 amino acids. CDR3 in DNA: TGTGCCAGCAGGGGAATTGGACAGGGTACCGCAGATACGCAGTATTTT. It specifies CASRGIGQGTADTQYF.

The chain is built from TRBV6-1 and TRBJ1-5; D perhaps matches TRBD1 (5 bases). Looked up from germline, CDR1 is MNHNS and CDR2 is SASEGT. V was trimmed by 4 bases and J by 2 bases, leaving 18 bases between them. CDR3 length: 17 residues. The CDR3 region is CASSGPVGPPGNQPQHF. For the CDR3, the DNA is TGTGCCAGCAGTGGGCCCGTGGGACCACCGGGCAATCAGCCCCAGCATTTT.

The V call is TRBV6-5, the J call TRBJ1-1; no reliable D call. V lost 4 bases, J lost 2 bases, and 14 bases lay in between. Looked up from germline, CDR1 is MNHEY and CDR2 is SVGAGI. CDR3 length: 15 residues. The CDR3 spells CASSWGRKGNTEAFF. DNA of the CDR3: TGTGCCAGCAGTTGGGGTCGAAAGGGTAACACTGAAGCTTTCTTT.

This clone was observed once. The chain carries TRBV25-1 and TRBJ2-5; 7 bases match TRBD2. The CDR3 extends over 14 amino acids. From germline, CDR1 is MGHDK and CDR2 SYGVNS. V trimming: 7 bases; J trimming: 4 bases; junction bases outside the gene matches: 9. DNA for the CDR3: TGTGCCAGCAACTACTACGGGGGGTTAGAGACCCAGTACTTC. Its protein is CASNYYGGLETQYF.

This rearrangement joins TRBV30 to TRBJ1-1; TRBD1 matches at 7 bases. V gave up 4 bases and J gave up 6 bases; unmatched junction bases: 5. The CDR3 length is 12 residues. CDR1 and CDR2 (germline): GTSNPN, SVGIG (reference sequence). The CDR3 nucleotides are TGTGCCTGGACTTCAGGGGGTTCTGAAGCTTTCTTT. It translates to CAWTSGGSEAFF.

The V call is TRBV5-5, the J call TRBJ2-3; no clear D. The CDR3 has 15 residues. CDR1 and CDR2 from the germline V gene are SGHKS and YYEKEE (reference sequence). The V end was cut by 4 bases, the J end by 5 bases, with 17 bases between. CDR3 nucleotide sequence: TGTGCCAGCAGCCCCCGCCCCGGCTGGGAAGATACGCAGTATTTT. Translating gives CASSPRPGWEDTQYF.

The rearrangement links TRBV27 to TRBJ2-5; 8 nucleotides align to TRBD1. CDR3 length: 13 residues. V was clipped by 7 bases and J by 5 bases; unmatched bases: 6. Germline CDR1 is MNHEY and CDR2 is SMNVEV (reference sequence). CDR3 DNA: TGTGCCAGCACACCCAGGGGGCTCGAGACCCAGTACTTC. Its protein product is CASTPRGLETQYF.

This clone was seen once. V is TRBV5-5 and J is TRBJ1-4; 7 nucleotides line up with TRBD1. Germline CDR1 reads SGHKS; CDR2 reads YYEKEE (reference sequence). V lost 5 bases and J lost 3; bases outside the gene matches: 13. The CDR3 contains 17 residues. CDR3 protein: CASSRDSLIGANEKLFF. CDR3 nucleotide sequence: TGTGCCAGCAGTCGGGACAGCCTAATAGGGGCTAATGAAAAACTGTTTTTT.

The CDR3 coding sequence is TGTGCCAGCAGACCCGGGACACCAAACACTGAAGCTTTCTTT. Its translation is CASRPGTPNTEAFF. J is TRBJ1-1 and V is TRBV11-2; tentatively, D is TRBD1 (6 bases). With 6 bases removed from V and 2 bases from J, the gap between germline ends came to 13 bases. CDR3 size: 14 residues. CDR1 is SGHAT and CDR2 is FQNNGV in the germline V gene. Full variable domain (outside the CDR3, taken from reference TRBV11-2 and TRBJ1-1): EAGVAQSPRYKIIEKRQSVAFWCNPISGHATLYWYQQILGQGPKLLIQFQNNGVVDDSQLPKDRFSAERLKGVDSTLKIQPAKLEDSAVYLCASRPGTPNTEAFFGQGTRLTVV.

The chain is built from TRBV11-2 and TRBJ2-5, with D hard to call. The V gene lost 5 bases and the J gene lost 2 bases, with 12 bases spanning the gap. CDR1 and CDR2 from the germline V gene are SGHAT and FQNNGV. There are 14 residues in the CDR3. The CDR3 bases are TGTGCCAGCAGCAGCCCCCCGGAGCAAGAGACCCAGTACTTC. Translated, it gives CASSSPPEQETQYF.

The chain carries TRBV6-1 and TRBJ2-3, with D hard to call. Germline CDR1 reads MNHNS; CDR2 reads SASEGT. The V end was cut by 4 bases, the J end by 2 bases, with 4 bases between. CDR3 length: 12 amino acids. CDR3 protein: CASSALTDTQYF. DNA for the CDR3: TGTGCCAGCAGTGCCCTCACAGATACGCAGTATTTT.